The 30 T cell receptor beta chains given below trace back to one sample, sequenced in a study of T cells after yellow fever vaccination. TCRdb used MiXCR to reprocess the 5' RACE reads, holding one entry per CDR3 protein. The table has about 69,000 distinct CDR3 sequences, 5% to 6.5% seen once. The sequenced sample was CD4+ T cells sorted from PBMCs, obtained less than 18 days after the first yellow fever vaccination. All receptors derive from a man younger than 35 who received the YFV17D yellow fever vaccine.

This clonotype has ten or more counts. CDR3 in amino acids: CAWTAGDFQETQYF. The CDR3 coding sequence is TGTGCCTGGACTGCCGGGGACTTCCAAGAGACCCAGTACTTC. The gene calls are TRBV30 and TRBJ2-5, with D perhaps TRBD2 (6 bases). Per the germline V gene, CDR1 is GTSNPN and CDR2 is SVGIG (reference sequence). Trimming stripped 4 bases from V and 1 base from J, with 13 bases between. This CDR3 has 14 amino acids.

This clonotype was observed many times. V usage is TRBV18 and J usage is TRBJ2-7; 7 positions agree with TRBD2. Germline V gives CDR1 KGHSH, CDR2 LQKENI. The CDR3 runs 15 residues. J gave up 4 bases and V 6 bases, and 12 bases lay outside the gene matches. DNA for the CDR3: TGTGCCAGCTCTTCGGGCGCGGGGGATATTTACGAGCAGTACTTC. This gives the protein CASSSGAGDIYEQYF. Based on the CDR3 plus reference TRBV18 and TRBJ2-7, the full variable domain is NAGVMQNPRHLVRRRGQEARLRCSPMKGHSHVYWYRQLPEEGLKFMVYLQKENIIDESGMPKERFSAEFPKEGPSILRIQQVVRGDSAAYFCASSSGAGDIYEQYFGPGTRLTVT.

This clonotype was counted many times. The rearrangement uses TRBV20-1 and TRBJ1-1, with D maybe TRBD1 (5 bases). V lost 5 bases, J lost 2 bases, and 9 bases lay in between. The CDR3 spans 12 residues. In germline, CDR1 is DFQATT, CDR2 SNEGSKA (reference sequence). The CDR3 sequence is CSAWDGNTEAFF. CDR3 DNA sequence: TGCAGTGCTTGGGACGGAAACACTGAAGCTTTCTTT.

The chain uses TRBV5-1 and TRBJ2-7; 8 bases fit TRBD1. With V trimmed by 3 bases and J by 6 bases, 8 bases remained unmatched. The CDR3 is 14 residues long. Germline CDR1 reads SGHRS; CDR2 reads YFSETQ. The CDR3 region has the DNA TGCGCCAGCAGCTGGGGCCAGGGGGCTGGCGAGCAGTACGTC. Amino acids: CASSWGQGAGEQYV.

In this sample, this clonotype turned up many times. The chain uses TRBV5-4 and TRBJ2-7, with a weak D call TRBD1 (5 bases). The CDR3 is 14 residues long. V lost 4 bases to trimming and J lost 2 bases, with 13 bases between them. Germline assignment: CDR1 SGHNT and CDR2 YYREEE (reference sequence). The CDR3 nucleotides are TGTGCCAGCAGCCAGCGACAGCCCCCCTACGAGCAGTACTTC. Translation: CASSQRQPPYEQYF.

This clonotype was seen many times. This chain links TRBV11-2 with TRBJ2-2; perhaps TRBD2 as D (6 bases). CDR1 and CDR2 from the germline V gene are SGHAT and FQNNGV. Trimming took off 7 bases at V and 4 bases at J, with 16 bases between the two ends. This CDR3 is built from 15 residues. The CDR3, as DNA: TGTGCCAGCACCCTTCGCGGGGCAGGCACCGGGGAGCTGTTTTTT. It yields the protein CASTLRGAGTGELFF.

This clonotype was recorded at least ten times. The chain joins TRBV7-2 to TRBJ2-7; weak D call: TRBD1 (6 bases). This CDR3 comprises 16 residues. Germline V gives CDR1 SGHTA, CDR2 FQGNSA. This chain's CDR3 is CASRTTGQGRSHEQYV. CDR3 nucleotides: TGTGCCAGCAGAACTACGGGGCAGGGGCGCTCCCACGAGCAGTACGTC.

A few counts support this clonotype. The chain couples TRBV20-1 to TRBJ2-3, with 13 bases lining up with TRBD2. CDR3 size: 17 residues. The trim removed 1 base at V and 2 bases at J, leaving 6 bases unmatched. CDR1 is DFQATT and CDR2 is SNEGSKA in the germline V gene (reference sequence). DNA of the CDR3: TGCAGTGCTAGAGGGCCACTAGCGGGGGGGCACACAGATACGCAGTATTTT. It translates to CSARGPLAGGHTDTQYF.

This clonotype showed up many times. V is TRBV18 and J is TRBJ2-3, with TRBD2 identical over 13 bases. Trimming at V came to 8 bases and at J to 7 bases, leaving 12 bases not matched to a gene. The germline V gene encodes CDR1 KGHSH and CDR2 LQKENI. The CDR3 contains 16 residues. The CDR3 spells CASDPTSGGPGNTQYF. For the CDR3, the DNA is TGTGCCAGCGACCCGACTAGCGGGGGGCCGGGGAATACGCAGTATTTT.

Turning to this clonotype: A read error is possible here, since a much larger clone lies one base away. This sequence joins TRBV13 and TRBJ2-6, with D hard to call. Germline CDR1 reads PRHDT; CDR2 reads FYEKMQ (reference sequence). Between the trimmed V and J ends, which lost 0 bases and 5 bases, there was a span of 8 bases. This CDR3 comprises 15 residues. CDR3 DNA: TGTGCCAGCAGCTTAGGGTTTAAGTGGGCCAACGTCCTGACTTTC. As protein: CASSLGFKWANVLTF.

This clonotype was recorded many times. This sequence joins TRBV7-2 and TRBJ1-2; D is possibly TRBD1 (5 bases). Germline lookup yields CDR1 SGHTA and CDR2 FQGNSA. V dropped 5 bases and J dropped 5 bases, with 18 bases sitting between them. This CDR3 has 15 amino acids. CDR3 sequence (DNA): TGTGCCAGCAGCAGACCGGGAAATCGGGGGTATGGCTACACCTTC. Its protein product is CASSRPGNRGYGYTF.

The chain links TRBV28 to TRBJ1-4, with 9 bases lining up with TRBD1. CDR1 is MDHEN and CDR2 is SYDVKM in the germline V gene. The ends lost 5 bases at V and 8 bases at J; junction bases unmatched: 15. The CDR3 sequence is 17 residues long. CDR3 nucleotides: TGTGCCAGCAGTCCACCTTTCTTGACAGGGGGAGAGGAAAAACTGTTTTTT. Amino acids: CASSPPFLTGGEEKLFF.

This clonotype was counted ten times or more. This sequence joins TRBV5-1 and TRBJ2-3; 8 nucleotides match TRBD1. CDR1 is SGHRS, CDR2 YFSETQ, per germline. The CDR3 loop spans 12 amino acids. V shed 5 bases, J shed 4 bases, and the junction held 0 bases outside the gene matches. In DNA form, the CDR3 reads TGCGCCAGCAGACAGGGGGCAGATACGCAGTATTTT. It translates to CASRQGADTQYF.

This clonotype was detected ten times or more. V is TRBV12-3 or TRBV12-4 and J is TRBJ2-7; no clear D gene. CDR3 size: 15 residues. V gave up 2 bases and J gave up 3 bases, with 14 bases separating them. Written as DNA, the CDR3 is TGTGCCAGCAGTTTATGGGCATCGAATCGCTACGAGCAGTACTTC. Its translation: CASSLWASNRYEQYF.

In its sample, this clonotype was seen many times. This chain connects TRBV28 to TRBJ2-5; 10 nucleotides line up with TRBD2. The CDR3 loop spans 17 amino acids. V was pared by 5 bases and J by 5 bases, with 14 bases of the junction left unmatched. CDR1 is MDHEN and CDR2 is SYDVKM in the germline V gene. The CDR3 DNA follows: TGTGCCAGCAGTCAATCCGGGACTAGCGACCGTCGGGAGACCCAGTACTTC. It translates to CASSQSGTSDRRETQYF.

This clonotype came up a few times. CDR3 residues: CASSRQTGTDTQYF. The CDR3, as DNA: TGTGCCAGTAGTAGACAGACGGGCACAGATACGCAGTATTTT. V usage is TRBV19 and J usage is TRBJ2-3; D perhaps matches TRBD1 (5 bases). V was shortened by 4 bases and J by 1 base, with 9 bases between the two germline ends. Germline V gene data show CDR1 as LNHDA and CDR2 as SQIVND (reference sequence). The CDR3 has 14 residues.

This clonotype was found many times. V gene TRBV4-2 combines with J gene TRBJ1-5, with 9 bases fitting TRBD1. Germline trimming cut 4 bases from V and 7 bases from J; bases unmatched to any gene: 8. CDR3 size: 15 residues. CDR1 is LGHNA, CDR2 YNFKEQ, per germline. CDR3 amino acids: CASSPRDREGQPQHF. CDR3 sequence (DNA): TGTGCCAGCAGCCCACGGGACAGGGAGGGACAGCCCCAGCATTTT.

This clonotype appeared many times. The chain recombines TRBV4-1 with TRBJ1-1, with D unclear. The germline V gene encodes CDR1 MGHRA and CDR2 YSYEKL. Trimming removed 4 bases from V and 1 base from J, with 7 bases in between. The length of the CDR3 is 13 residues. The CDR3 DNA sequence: TGCGCCAGCAGCCTCCTCTGGAACACTGAAGCTTTCTTT. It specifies CASSLLWNTEAFF.

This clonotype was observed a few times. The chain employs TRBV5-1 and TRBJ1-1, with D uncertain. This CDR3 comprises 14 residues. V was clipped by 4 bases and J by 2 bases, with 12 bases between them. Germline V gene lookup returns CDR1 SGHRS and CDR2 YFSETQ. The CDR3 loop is CASSQTEPNTEAFF. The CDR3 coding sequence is TGCGCCAGCAGCCAAACAGAGCCTAACACTGAAGCTTTCTTT.

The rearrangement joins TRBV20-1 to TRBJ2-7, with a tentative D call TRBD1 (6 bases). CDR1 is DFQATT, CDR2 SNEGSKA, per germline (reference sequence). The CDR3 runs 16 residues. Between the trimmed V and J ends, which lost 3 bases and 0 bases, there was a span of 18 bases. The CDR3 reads CSASLWGHSSSYEQYF. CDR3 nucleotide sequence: TGCAGTGCTAGTCTTTGGGGACACTCAAGCTCCTACGAGCAGTACTTC.

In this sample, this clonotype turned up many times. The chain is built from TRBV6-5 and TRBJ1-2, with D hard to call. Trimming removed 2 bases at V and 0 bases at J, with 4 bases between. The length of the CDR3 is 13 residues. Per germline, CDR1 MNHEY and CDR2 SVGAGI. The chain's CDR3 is CASSYGPNYGYTF. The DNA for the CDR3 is TGTGCCAGCAGTTACGGGCCTAACTATGGCTACACCTTC.

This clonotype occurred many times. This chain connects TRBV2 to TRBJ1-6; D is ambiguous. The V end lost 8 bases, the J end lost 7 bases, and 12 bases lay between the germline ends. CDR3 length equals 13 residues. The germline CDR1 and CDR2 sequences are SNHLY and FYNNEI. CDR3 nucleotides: TGTGCCAGCCGGGTCGAACTAAATTCACCCCTCCACTTT. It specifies CASRVELNSPLHF.

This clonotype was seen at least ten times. For the CDR3, the DNA is TGCGCCAGCAGCTTGTTAGGCAGCTATAGCAATCAGCCCCAGCATTTT. Translated: CASSLLGSYSNQPQHF. The chain has TRBV5-1 and TRBJ1-5; D is ambiguous. Germline assignment: CDR1 SGHRS and CDR2 YFSETQ. This CDR3 has 16 residues. The V end lost 1 base, the J end lost 0 bases, and 11 bases lay between the germline ends.

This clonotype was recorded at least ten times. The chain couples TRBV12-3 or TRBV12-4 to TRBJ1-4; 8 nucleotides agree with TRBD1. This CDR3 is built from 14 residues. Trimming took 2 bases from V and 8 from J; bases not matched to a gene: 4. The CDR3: CASSLTTGVEKLFF. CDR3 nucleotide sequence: TGTGCCAGCAGTTTAACGACAGGGGTCGAAAAACTGTTTTTT.

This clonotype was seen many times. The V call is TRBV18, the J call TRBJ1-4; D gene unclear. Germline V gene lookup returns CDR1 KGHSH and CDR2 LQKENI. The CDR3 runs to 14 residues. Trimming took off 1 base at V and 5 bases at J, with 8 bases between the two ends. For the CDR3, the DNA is TGTGCCAGCTCACCACGGGATTCGAATGAAAAACTGTTTTTT. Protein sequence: CASSPRDSNEKLFF. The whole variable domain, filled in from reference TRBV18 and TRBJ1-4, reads NAGVMQNPRHLVRRRGQEARLRCSPMKGHSHVYWYRQLPEEGLKFMVYLQKENIIDESGMPKERFSAEFPKEGPSILRIQQVVRGDSAAYFCASSPRDSNEKLFFGSGTQLSVL.

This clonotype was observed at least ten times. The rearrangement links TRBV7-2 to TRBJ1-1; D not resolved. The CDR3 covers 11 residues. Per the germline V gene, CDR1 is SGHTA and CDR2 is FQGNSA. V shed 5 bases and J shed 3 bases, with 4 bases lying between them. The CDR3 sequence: CASSRDTEAFF. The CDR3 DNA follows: TGTGCCAGCAGCCGTGACACTGAAGCTTTCTTT.

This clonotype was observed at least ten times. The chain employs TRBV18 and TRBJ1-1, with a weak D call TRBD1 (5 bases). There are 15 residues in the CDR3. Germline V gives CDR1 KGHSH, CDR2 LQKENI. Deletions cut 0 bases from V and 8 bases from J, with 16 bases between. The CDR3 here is CASSPPAGWSTEAFF. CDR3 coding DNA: TGTGCCAGCTCACCACCGGCAGGGTGGAGTACAGAAGCTTTCTTT.

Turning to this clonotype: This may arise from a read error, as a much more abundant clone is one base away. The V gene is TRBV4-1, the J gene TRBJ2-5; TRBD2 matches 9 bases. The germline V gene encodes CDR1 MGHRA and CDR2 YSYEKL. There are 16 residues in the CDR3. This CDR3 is CASSQGGGGAGETLYF. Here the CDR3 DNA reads TGCGCCAGCAGCCAAGGGGGCGGGGGGGCAGGTGAGACCCTGTACTTC.

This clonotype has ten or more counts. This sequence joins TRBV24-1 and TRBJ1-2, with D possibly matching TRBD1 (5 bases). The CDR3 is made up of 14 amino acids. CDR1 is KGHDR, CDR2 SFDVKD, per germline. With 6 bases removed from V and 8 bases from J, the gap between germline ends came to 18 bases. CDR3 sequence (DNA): TGTGCCACCAGTCAATCCCAGGGTTTTGGAGGCTACACCTTC. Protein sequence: CATSQSQGFGGYTF.

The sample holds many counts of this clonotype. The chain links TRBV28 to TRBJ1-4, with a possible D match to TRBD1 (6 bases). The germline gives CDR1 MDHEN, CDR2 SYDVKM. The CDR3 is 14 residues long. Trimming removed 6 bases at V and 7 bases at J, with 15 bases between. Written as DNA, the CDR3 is TGTGCCAGCAGCCATTACAGGGTTCGTGAAAAACTGTTTTTT. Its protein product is CASSHYRVREKLFF.